This TCR beta chain was documented in a study of blood T cell repertoires in COVID-19. Study summary: From T cells, B-cell-depleted T cells, or PBMCs came the material, which was cDNA or gDNA.

Methods used by the authors: It was from reference gene primer amplification that nucleated cell counts were estimated. Clones were read by immunoSEQ multiplex PCR, and TCRdb kept only the in-frame ones, dropping some. V, J and clone size derive from that table, while D and trimming were established from the DNA sequence. Found here are about 200,000 clones, roughly 78% of them singletons; the top ten hold 2.5% to 3%. The TCR sequence derives from an elderly woman with active or convalescent COVID-19. Material for sequencing was peripheral blood.

CDR3 amino acids: CASSSGLAGGGEQFF. CDR3 nucleotide sequence: TGTGCCAGCAGCTCGGGACTAGCGGGGGGTGGTGAGCAGTTCTTC. The chain links TRBV11-1 to TRBJ2-1; TRBD2 matches at 15 bases. This CDR3 has 15 amino acids. Losses at the gene ends were 4 bases for V and 9 bases for J; bases not matched to a gene: 4. Germline V lookup: CDR1 SGHAT, CDR2 FQDESV (reference sequence).